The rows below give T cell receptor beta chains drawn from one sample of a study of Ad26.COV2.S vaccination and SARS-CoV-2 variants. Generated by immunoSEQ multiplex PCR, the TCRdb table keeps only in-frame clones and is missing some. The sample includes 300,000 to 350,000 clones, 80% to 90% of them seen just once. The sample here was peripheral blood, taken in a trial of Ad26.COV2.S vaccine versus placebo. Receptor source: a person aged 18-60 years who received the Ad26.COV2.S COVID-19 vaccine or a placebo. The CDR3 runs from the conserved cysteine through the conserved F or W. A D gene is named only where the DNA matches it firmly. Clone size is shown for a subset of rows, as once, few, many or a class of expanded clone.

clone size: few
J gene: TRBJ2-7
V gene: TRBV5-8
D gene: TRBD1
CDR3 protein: CASRTAGTGGYEQYF
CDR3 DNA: TGTGCCAGCAGGACCGCCGGGACAGGGGGCTACGAGCAGTACTTC

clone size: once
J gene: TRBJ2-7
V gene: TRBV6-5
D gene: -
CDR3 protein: CASSYGEVGYEQYF
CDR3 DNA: TGTGCCAGCAGTTACGGCGAGGTGGGCTACGAGCAGTACTTC

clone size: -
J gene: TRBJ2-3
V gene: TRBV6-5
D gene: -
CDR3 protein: CASTLQGADTQYF
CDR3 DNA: TGTGCCAGCACCCTTCAAGGGGCAGATACGCAGTATTTT

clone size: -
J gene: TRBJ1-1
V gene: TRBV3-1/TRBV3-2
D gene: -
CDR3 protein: CASSQIGNAVEAFF
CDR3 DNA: TGTGCCAGCAGCCAGATAGGGAACGCGGTTGAAGCTTTCTTT

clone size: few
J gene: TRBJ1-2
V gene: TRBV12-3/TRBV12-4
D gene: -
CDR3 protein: CASSRGTQHGYTF
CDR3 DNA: TGTGCCAGCAGCAGAGGGACCCAACATGGCTACACCTTC

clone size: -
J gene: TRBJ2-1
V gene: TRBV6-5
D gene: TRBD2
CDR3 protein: CASSPGLYNEQFF
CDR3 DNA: TGTGCCAGCAGCCCGGGACTATACAATGAGCAGTTCTTC

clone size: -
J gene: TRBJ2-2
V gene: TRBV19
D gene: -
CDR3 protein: CASSITGVGTGELFF
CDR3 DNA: TGTGCCAGTAGTATTACCGGGGTAGGGACCGGGGAGCTGTTTTTT

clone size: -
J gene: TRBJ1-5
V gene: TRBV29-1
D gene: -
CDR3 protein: CSVSDGSNQPQHF
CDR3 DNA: TGCAGCGTTAGCGACGGGAGCAATCAGCCCCAGCATTTT

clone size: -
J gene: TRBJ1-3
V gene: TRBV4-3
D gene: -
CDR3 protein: CASSQISGNTIYF
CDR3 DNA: TGCGCCAGCAGCCAGATATCTGGAAACACCATATATTTT

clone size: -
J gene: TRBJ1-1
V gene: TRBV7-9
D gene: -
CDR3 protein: CASSSPGFASQNTEAFF
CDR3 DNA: TGTGCCAGCAGCTCTCCGGGGTTTGCCTCGCAGAACACTGAAGCTTTCTTT

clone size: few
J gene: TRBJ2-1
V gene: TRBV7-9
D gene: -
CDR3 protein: CASSTGSSEQFF
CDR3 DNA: TGTGCCAGCAGCACAGGGTCTAGTGAGCAGTTCTTC

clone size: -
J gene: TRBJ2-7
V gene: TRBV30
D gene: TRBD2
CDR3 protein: CAWSGGAGGDYEQYF
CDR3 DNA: TGTGCCTGGAGCGGAGGAGCGGGAGGCGATTACGAGCAGTACTTC

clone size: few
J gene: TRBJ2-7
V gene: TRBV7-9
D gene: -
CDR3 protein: CASSLEVYEQYF
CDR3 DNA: TGTGCCAGCAGCTTAGAGGTCTACGAGCAGTACTTC

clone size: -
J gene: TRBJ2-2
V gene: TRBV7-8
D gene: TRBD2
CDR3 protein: CASSPKRGRNTGELFF
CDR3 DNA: TGTGCCAGCAGCCCAAAGCGGGGCCGAAACACCGGGGAGCTGTTTTTT

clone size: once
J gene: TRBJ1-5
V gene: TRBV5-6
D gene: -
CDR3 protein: CASSLLSNQPQHF
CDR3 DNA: TGTGCCAGCAGCTTGCTTAGCAATCAGCCCCAGCATTTT

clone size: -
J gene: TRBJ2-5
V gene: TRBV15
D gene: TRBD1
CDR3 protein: CATSRRIPGQGAWETQYF
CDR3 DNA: TGTGCCACCAGCAGAAGAATCCCGGGACAGGGGGCTTGGGAGACCCAGTACTTC

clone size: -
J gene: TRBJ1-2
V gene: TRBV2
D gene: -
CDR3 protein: CASSDGVINYGYTF
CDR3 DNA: TGTGCCAGCAGTGACGGCGTAATTAACTATGGCTACACCTTC

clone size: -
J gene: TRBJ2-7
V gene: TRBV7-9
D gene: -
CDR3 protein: CASSLSTDEQYF
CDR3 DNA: TGTGCCAGCAGCTTATCAACAGACGAGCAGTACTTC

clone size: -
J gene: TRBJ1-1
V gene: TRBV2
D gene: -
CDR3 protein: CASRKDEWGTEAFF
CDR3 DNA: TGTGCCAGCAGGAAGGACGAGTGGGGAACTGAAGCTTTCTTT

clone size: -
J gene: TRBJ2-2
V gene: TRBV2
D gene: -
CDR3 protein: CASREMREEELFF
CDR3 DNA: TGTGCCAGCAGGGAAATGAGGGAGGAGGAGCTGTTTTTT

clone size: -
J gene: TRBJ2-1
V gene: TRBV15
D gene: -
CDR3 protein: CATSRDLSVYEQFF
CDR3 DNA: TGTGCCACCAGCAGAGATTTAAGCGTCTATGAGCAGTTCTTC

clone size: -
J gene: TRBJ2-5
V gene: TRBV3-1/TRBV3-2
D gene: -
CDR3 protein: CASSPPRQVYGETQYF
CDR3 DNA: TGTGCCAGCAGCCCGCCGAGACAGGTGTATGGGGAGACCCAGTACTTC

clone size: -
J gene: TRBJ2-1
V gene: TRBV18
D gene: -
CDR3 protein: CASLRDTLENEQFF
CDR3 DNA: TGTGCCAGCCTCCGGGACACCCTGGAGAATGAGCAGTTCTTC

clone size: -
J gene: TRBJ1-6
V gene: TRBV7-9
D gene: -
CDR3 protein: CASSLDMPVGNSPLHF
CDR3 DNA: TGTGCCAGCAGCTTAGATATGCCGGTCGGTAATTCACCCCTCCACTTT

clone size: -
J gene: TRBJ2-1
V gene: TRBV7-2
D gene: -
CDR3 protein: CASSAALLNSNEQFF
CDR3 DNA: TGTGCCAGCAGCGCGGCTTTGCTCAATTCCAATGAGCAGTTCTTC

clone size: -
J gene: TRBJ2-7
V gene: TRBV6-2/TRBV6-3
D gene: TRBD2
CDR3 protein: CASSLGGDLEQYF
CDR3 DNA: TGTGCCAGCAGCTTGGGGGGGGACCTTGAGCAGTACTTC

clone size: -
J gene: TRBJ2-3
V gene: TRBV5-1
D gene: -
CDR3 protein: CASSLGSTDTQYF
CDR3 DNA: TGCGCCAGCAGCTTGGGGTCCACAGATACGCAGTATTTT

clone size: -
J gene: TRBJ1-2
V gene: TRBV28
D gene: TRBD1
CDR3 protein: CASSLRQGDGYTF
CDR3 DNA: TGTGCCAGCAGTTTACGACAGGGGGATGGCTACACCTTC

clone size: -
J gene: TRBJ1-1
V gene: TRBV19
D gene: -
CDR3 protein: CASSMTGVQNTEAFF
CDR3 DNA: TGTGCCAGTAGTATGACGGGGGTACAGAACACTGAAGCTTTCTTT

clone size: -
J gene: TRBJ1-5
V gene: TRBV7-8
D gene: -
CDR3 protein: CASSPQEGLNQPQHF
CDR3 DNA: TGTGCCAGCAGCCCCCAGGAGGGGTTGAATCAGCCCCAGCATTTT

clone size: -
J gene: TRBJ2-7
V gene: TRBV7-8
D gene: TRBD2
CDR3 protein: CASSSLAGGVYEQYF
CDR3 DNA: TGTGCCAGCAGCTCGCTGGCGGGAGGGGTCTACGAGCAGTACTTC

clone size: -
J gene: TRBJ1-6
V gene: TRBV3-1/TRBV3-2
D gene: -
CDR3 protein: CASSGQWGIDSPLHF
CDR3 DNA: TGTGCCAGCAGCGGACAGTGGGGTATTGATTCACCCCTCCACTTT

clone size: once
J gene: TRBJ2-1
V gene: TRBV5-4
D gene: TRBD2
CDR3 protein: CASSSRLALDNEQFF
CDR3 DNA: TGTGCCAGCAGCTCACGACTAGCGCTGGACAATGAGCAGTTCTTC

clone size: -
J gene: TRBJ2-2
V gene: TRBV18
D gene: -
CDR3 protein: CASSPRLPNTGELFF
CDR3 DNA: TGTGCCAGCTCACCACGGTTACCTAACACCGGGGAGCTGTTTTTT

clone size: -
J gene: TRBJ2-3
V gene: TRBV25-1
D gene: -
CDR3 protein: CASSVAADTDTQYF
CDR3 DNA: TGTGCCAGCAGTGTTGCAGCTGACACAGATACGCAGTATTTT

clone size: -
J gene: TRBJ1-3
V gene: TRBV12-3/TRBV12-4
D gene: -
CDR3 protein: CASSLGGNTIYF
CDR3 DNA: TGTGCCAGCAGTCTGGGAGGAAACACCATATATTTT

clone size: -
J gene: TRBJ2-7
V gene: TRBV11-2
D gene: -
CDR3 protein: CASSLAQDPAYEQYF
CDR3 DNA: TGTGCCAGCAGCTTAGCACAGGACCCCGCCTACGAGCAGTACTTC

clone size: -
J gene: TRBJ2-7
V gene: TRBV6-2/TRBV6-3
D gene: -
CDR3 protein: CASSLGGLYEQYF
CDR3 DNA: TGTGCCAGCAGTCTTGGGGGGTTATACGAGCAGTACTTC

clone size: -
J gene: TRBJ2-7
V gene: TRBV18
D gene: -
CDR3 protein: CASSRGIYEQYF
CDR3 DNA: TGTGCCAGCTCACGAGGCATCTACGAGCAGTACTTC

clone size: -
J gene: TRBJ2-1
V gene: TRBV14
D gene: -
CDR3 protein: CASSQYYAGEQFF
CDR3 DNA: TGTGCCAGCAGCCAGTATTACGCGGGGGAGCAGTTCTTC

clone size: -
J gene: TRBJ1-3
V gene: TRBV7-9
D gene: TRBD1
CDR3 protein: CASSLGGTGLNSGNTIYF
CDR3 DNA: TGTGCCAGCAGCTTAGGGGGGACAGGGTTGAACTCTGGAAACACCATATATTTT

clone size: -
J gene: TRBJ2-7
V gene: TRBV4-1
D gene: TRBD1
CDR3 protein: CASSQQTGYEQYF
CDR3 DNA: TGCGCCAGCAGCCAACAGACAGGGTACGAGCAGTACTTC

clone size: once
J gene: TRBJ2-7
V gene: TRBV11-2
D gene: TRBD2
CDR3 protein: CASSFGTSSEQYF
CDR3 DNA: TGTGCCAGCAGCTTTGGGACTAGCAGCGAGCAGTACTTC

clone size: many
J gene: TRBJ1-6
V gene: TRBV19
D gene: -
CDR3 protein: CASAYGGDNSPLHF
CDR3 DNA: TGTGCCAGTGCCTATGGCGGGGATAATTCACCCCTCCACTTT

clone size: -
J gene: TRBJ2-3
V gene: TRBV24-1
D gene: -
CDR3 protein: CATLLTSLWSTDTQYF
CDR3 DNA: TGTGCCACCCTATTAACTTCTTTATGGAGCACAGATACGCAGTATTTT

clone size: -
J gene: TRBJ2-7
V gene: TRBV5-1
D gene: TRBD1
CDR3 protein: CASSLGPGTDSYEQYF
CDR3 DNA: TGCGCCAGCAGCTTGGGTCCAGGGACAGACTCCTACGAGCAGTACTTC

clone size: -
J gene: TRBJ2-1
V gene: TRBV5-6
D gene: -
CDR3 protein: CASSLNPHSYNEQFF
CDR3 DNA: TGTGCCAGCAGCTTGAACCCACACTCCTACAATGAGCAGTTCTTC